This T cell receptor beta chain was observed in a study of a mutant IDH1 vaccine in newly diagnosed glioma. Overall study: Every participant had undergone radiotherapy, temozolomide, or both before, and most underwent both.

Repertoires were generated with immunoSEQ multiplex PCR, while TCRdb's copy carries only in-frame clones and drops some. The data contain roughly 130,000 clones, roughly 75% of them singletons. The sample's time point: week 11, during vaccination. Vaccination comprised doses that each held 300 ug of mutant IDH1 20-mer peptide, plus topical imiquimod. Notes on this clone: Its antigen remains unknown.

The germline V gene encodes CDR1 SGHTA and CDR2 FQGNSA. This CDR3 has 13 residues. Trimming stripped 5 bases from V and 1 base from J, with 9 bases between. This chain uses TRBV7-2 with TRBJ2-7, with no clear D. The sample here was PBMCs, taken from a glioma patient whose treatment included an IDH1 peptide vaccine. This TCR derives from a man aged 40-49 years with glioma. CDR3 protein: CASSTDGSYEQYF. CDR3 sequence (DNA): TGTGCCAGCAGCACTGACGGGTCCTACGAGCAGTACTTC.